What follows is one T cell receptor (beta chain) and its context. Its cognate antigen is unknown. The data are from a study of blood T cells in healthy people across ages. Trimming cost V 5 bases and J 6 bases; bases outside gene matches: 6. The CDR3 has 14 amino acids. Germline values: CDR1 MGHDK, CDR2 SYGVNS. A minimum of 5.5 micrograms of total RNA was extracted per sample. PCR was performed a second time for about 7 to 12 cycles using a sample-barcoded 5' primer and a J-beta primer mix. Template switching added a 12-random-nucleotide identifier to every cDNA molecule. MiXCR was run by TCRdb on the 5' RACE reads, yielding one entry per CDR3 protein. The sample gives 780,000 or so distinct CDR3 sequences, roughly 56% of which show up once; roughly 26% is in the top ten. The study, taken as a whole, reports: While age rose, TCR beta diversity per million T cells dropped in a roughly linear way. Diversity figures derived from one million T cells were judged to underestimate the true value.

The sequence was obtained from a man aged 35 to 55 in good health. The sample was blood. The chain combines TRBV25-1 with TRBJ2-1; TRBD2 matches at 8 bases. The CDR3 DNA reads TGTGCCAGCAGTTTGCGGGAGGAGTTCAATGAGCAGTTCTTC. Its translation: CASSLREEFNEQFF. Complete variable domain (other parts from reference TRBV25-1 and TRBJ2-1): EADIYQTPRYLVIGTGKKITLECSQTMGHDKMYWYQQDPGMELHLIHYSYGVNSTEKGDLSSESTVSRIRTEHFPLTLESARPSHTSQYLCASSLREEFNEQFFGPGTRLTVL.